Below are 25 T cell receptor beta chains sequenced from a single sample in a study of blood T cell repertoires in COVID-19. The data were produced by immunoSEQ multiplex PCR, yet TCRdb's version contains in-frame clones alone and is incomplete. This sample carries a few hundred thousand clones, approximately 83% of them seen once, and the ten largest clones take 0.95% to 1.5%. Sequences were obtained from peripheral blood. The source is a woman aged 25-40 years with COVID-19, enrolled during active disease.

This rearrangement joins TRBV24-1 to TRBJ1-1; 9 bases are shared with TRBD1. J lost 3 bases, V lost 5 bases, and 6 bases had no gene match. The CDR3 runs 15 residues. CDR1 and CDR2 from the germline V gene are KGHDR and SFDVKD. CDR3 in DNA: TGTGCCACCAGTGCCGCGGGACAGGGAGACACTGAAGCTTTCTTT. It encodes CATSAAGQGDTEAFF.

This sequence joins TRBV6-2 or TRBV6-3 and TRBJ2-5, with 14 nucleotides matching TRBD2. This CDR3 has 17 residues. Per germline, CDR1 MNHEY and CDR2 SVGEGT. Trimming cost V 2 bases and J 4 bases; bases outside gene matches: 6. CDR3 in DNA: TGTGCCAGCAGTTACCTCCTGGGACTAGCGGGAGCAGAGACCCAGTACTTC. This sequence encodes CASSYLLGLAGAETQYF.

The rearrangement joins TRBV28 to TRBJ1-5, with 7 bases aligning to TRBD1. The CDR3 totals 16 residues. V shed 7 bases and J 2 bases; nucleotides not matched to a gene: 11. CDR1 and CDR2 (germline): MDHEN, SYDVKM. CDR3 bases: TGTGCCAGCAACGACAGACAGGGATTGGGCAATCAGCCCCAGCATTTT. Translated, it gives CASNDRQGLGNQPQHF. Based on the CDR3 plus reference TRBV28 and TRBJ1-5, the full variable domain is DVKVTQSSRYLVKRTGEKVFLECVQDMDHENMFWYRQDPGLGLRLIYFSYDVKMKEKGDIPEGYSVSREKKERFSLILESASTNQTSMYLCASNDRQGLGNQPQHFGDGTRLSIL.

The rearrangement uses TRBV9 and TRBJ1-1, with 8 nucleotides matching TRBD1. The CDR3 is made up of 12 amino acids. V shed 0 bases and J 10 bases; nucleotides not matched to a gene: 2. CDR1 is SGDLS and CDR2 is YYNGEE in the germline V gene. Here the CDR3 reads CASSVGQGRAFF. DNA for the CDR3: TGTGCCAGCAGCGTAGGACAGGGGAGAGCTTTCTTT.

This chain uses TRBV21-1 with TRBJ1-2. TRBV21-1 is tagged as a pseudogene. The CDR3 extends over 15 amino acids. CDR3: CASSKGGTPNYGYTF. The CDR3 DNA reads as TGTGCCAGCAGCAAAGGCGGGACGCCTAACTATGGCTACACCTTC.

The chain combines TRBV3-1 (or the pseudogene TRBV3-2) with TRBJ2-1; D call uncertain. V lost 2 bases and J lost 7, with 12 bases in between. The CDR3 length is 14 residues. Germline-derived CDR1 and CDR2 are LGHDT and YNNKEL (reference sequence). The CDR3 protein is CASSQTGRGNEQFF. CDR3 DNA sequence: TGTGCCAGCAGCCAAACTGGGCGTGGTAATGAGCAGTTCTTC.

The DNA for the CDR3 is TGTGCCAGCAGCTTGAGGGGCCAGGGGGGAAGTTCGACACCCCTCCACTTT. It codes for CASSLRGQGGSSTPLHF. The chain combines TRBV7-2 with TRBJ1-6, with 7 bases identical to TRBD1. Germline CDR1 is SGHTA and CDR2 is FQGNSA. The CDR3 has 17 amino acids. Trimming removed 3 bases from V and 11 bases from J; junction bases left unmatched: 16.

V is TRBV18 and J is TRBJ2-5; 8 bases align to TRBD1. With V trimmed by 4 bases and J by 2 bases, 3 bases remained unmatched. This CDR3 contains 14 residues. Germline CDR1 is KGHSH and CDR2 is LQKENI. The CDR3 spells CASSLNRGQETQYF. The CDR3 DNA reads TGTGCCAGCTCACTAAACAGGGGGCAAGAGACCCAGTACTTC.

V gene TRBV7-9 combines with J gene TRBJ2-5; D may be TRBD2 (5 bases). In germline, CDR1 is SEHNR, CDR2 FQNEAQ (reference sequence). CDR3 length: 15 amino acids. V was cut by 2 bases and J by 3 bases, with 13 bases left in between. The CDR3 DNA follows: TGTGCCAGCAGCTTACGGCTAGCCCTAGAAGAGACCCAGTACTTC. This sequence encodes CASSLRLALEETQYF.

The chain uses TRBV11-2 and TRBJ1-5; D is unclear. Trimming left V 5 bases short and J 2 bases short, with 7 bases between. Germline CDR1 and CDR2: SGHAT and FQNNGV. The CDR3 spans 13 residues. CDR3 loop: CASSPFRNQPQHF. The CDR3 DNA follows: TGTGCCAGCAGCCCGTTTCGCAATCAGCCCCAGCATTTT.

The chain is built from TRBV7-9 and TRBJ2-2; 7 nucleotides agree with TRBD1. The germline CDR1 and CDR2 sequences are SEHNR and FQNEAQ (reference sequence). Trimming at V came to 4 bases and at J to 5 bases, leaving 4 bases not matched to a gene. The CDR3 loop spans 14 amino acids. The CDR3 loop is CASSYRGGTGELFF. The CDR3 nucleotides read TGTGCCAGCAGCTACAGGGGTGGTACCGGGGAGCTGTTTTTT.

In nucleotides, the CDR3 is TGCGCCAGCAGCTCGGGACAGGGAAGTGAAGCTTTCTTT. This translates into CASSSGQGSEAFF. This chain joins TRBV5-1 and TRBJ1-1; 9 nucleotides line up with TRBD1. The CDR3 consists of 13 residues. Germline V gene sequence: CDR1 SGHRS, CDR2 YFSETQ. Trimming cost V 3 bases and J 7 bases; bases outside gene matches: 4.

The chain joins TRBV11-2 to TRBJ2-7; 10 bases agree with TRBD1. CDR3 length: 15 amino acids. V shed 5 bases, J shed 5 bases, and the junction held 9 bases outside the gene matches. The germline V gene encodes CDR1 SGHAT and CDR2 FQNNGV. For the CDR3, the DNA is TGTGCCAGCAGCCGAAACCGGGACAGGGGACACGAGCAGTACTTC. Amino acids: CASSRNRDRGHEQYF. The whole variable domain, remainder taken from reference TRBV11-2 and TRBJ2-7, is EAGVAQSPRYKIIEKRQSVAFWCNPISGHATLYWYQQILGQGPKLLIQFQNNGVVDDSQLPKDRFSAERLKGVDSTLKIQPAKLEDSAVYLCASSRNRDRGHEQYFGPGTRLTVT.

This chain connects TRBV9 to TRBJ1-1; D gene uncertain. CDR1 SGDLS and CDR2 YYNGEE come from the germline V gene. With 6 bases removed from V and 1 base from J, the gap between germline ends came to 7 bases. The CDR3 has 12 amino acids. CDR3 protein: CASNQQNTEAFF. Written as DNA, the CDR3 is TGTGCCAGCAACCAACAGAACACTGAAGCTTTCTTT.

This chain joins TRBV4-1 and TRBJ2-7, with D unresolved. The CDR3 runs to 15 residues. The V end was cut by 1 base, the J end by 0 bases, with 10 bases between. The V gene's germline CDR1 is MGHRA and CDR2 YSYEKL. The CDR3, as DNA: TGCGCCAGCAGCCAAGTTATAGTAAGCTCCTACGAGCAGTACTTC. It translates to CASSQVIVSSYEQYF.

This chain links TRBV6-1 with TRBJ2-3, with 9 bases lining up with TRBD1. In germline, CDR1 is MNHNS, CDR2 SASEGT. The V gene end was trimmed by 2 bases and the J gene end by 1 base; junction bases not matched to a gene: 4. The CDR3 has 16 residues. This CDR3 reads CASSERGDRGTDTQYF. Here the CDR3 DNA reads TGTGCCAGCAGTGAACGGGGGGACAGGGGCACAGATACGCAGTATTTT.

The rearrangement uses TRBV7-9 and TRBJ2-1; 10 bases are a match to TRBD1. Per the germline V gene, CDR1 is SEHNR and CDR2 is FQNEAQ (reference sequence). The CDR3 loop spans 14 amino acids. The ends lost 2 bases at V and 9 bases at J; junction bases unmatched: 4. CDR3 bases: TGTGCCAGCAGCTTACCGGGACAGGGGACTGAGCAGTTCTTC. It encodes CASSLPGQGTEQFF. Using reference TRBV7-9 and TRBJ2-1 for the parts outside the CDR3, the full variable domain is DTGVSQNPRHKITKRGQNVTFRCDPISEHNRLYWYRQTLGQGPEFLTYFQNEAQLEKSRLLSDRFSAERPKGSFSTLEIQRTEQGDSAMYLCASSLPGQGTEQFFGPGTRLTVL.

The sample holds a few counts of this clone. The chain recombines TRBV5-6 with TRBJ2-2, with D tentatively TRBD1 (5 bases). Trimming left V 2 bases short and J 1 base short, with 9 bases between. The germline V gene has CDR1 SGHDT and CDR2 YYEEEE. The CDR3 runs to 15 residues. The CDR3 is CASSFVQVNTGELFF. The CDR3 DNA is TGTGCCAGCAGCTTTGTACAGGTGAACACCGGGGAGCTGTTTTTT.

This clone turned up a few times. J is TRBJ2-7 and V is TRBV5-1; D is perhaps TRBD1 (6 bases). The CDR3 is 15 residues long. Trimming removed 2 bases at V and 2 bases at J, with 14 bases between. Germline CDR1 is SGHRS and CDR2 is YFSETQ. The CDR3 loop is CASSFNRDKTYEQYF. The DNA of the CDR3 is TGCGCCAGCAGCTTTAACCGGGACAAGACCTACGAGCAGTACTTC.

V is TRBV5-1 and J is TRBJ2-3; the D is unclear. This CDR3 region has 15 residues. CDR1 SGHRS and CDR2 YFSETQ come from the germline V gene. V was shortened by 4 bases and J by 0 bases, with 12 bases between the two germline ends. The CDR3 nucleotides read TGCGCCAGCAGCGATACAGCAGTTAGCACAGATACGCAGTATTTT. Protein: CASSDTAVSTDTQYF.

This clone was recorded only once. The chain combines TRBV7-2 with TRBJ2-1; no firm D call. The CDR3 runs to 12 residues. V gave up 4 bases and J gave up 9 bases, with 10 bases separating them. The germline V gene encodes CDR1 SGHTA and CDR2 FQGNSA. The CDR3 coding sequence is TGTGCCAGCAGCTACGACTCGGGTGAGCAGTTCTTC. It codes for CASSYDSGEQFF.

The chain combines TRBV11-1 with TRBJ2-2; D may be TRBD1 (5 bases). The CDR3 is 14 residues long. Trimming cost V 3 bases and J 4 bases, with 9 bases left between them. Germline CDR1 SGHAT, CDR2 FQDESV (reference sequence). The CDR3 loop is CASSFGRGTGELFF. The CDR3, as DNA: TGTGCCAGCAGCTTTGGAAGGGGCACCGGGGAGCTGTTTTTT.

The chain links TRBV7-2 to TRBJ2-1, with 14 nucleotides matching TRBD2. CDR3 length equals 17 residues. V lost 4 bases, J lost 10 bases, and 12 bases stayed unmatched. CDR1 and CDR2 (germline): SGHTA, FQGNSA. The CDR3 DNA reads as TGTGCCAGCAGCTATAGACCCGGGACTAGCGGGGGAAACGAGCAGTTCTTC. The encoded protein is CASSYRPGTSGGNEQFF.

The chain carries TRBV5-4 and TRBJ2-4, with 10 nucleotides matching TRBD2. The CDR3 spans 15 residues. The ends lost 3 bases at V and 5 bases at J; junction bases unmatched: 5. Per germline, CDR1 SGHNT and CDR2 YYREEE (reference sequence). The CDR3 region is CASSYSGGLENIQYF. In nucleotides, the CDR3 is TGTGCCAGCAGCTATAGCGGGGGGCTGGAAAACATTCAGTACTTC.

In DNA form, the CDR3 reads TGCGCCAGCAGCCGGCAGGGATATACGCAGTATTTT. As protein: CASSRQGYTQYF. The chain employs TRBV4-1 and TRBJ2-3, with a possible D match to TRBD1 (5 bases). V lost 4 bases and J lost 7, with 9 bases in between. The CDR3 runs to 12 residues. Germline V CDR1 and CDR2: MGHRA, YSYEKL.